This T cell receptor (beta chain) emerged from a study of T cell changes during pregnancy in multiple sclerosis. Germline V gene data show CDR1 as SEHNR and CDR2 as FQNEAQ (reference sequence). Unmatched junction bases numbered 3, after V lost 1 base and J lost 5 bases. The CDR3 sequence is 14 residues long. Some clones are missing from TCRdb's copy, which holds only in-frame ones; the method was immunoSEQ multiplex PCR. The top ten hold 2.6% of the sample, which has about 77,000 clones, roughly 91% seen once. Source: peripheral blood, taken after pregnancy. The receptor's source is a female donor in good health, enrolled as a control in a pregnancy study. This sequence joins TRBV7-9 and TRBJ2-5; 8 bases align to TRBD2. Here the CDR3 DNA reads TGTGCCAGCAGCTTAGGGGCTAGCGGGGAGACCCAGTACTTC. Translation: CASSLGASGETQYF.